Listed here are 29 T cell receptor beta chains from one sample, sequenced in a study of T cells after yellow fever vaccination. MiXCR, applied by TCRdb to the 5' RACE reads, yields one record per CDR3 protein. The sample lists a few hundred thousand distinct CDR3 sequences, roughly 9% seen once, with over 3% in the top ten. This sample comprised CD4+ T cells sorted from PBMCs, obtained 5 days after the yellow fever booster vaccination. These receptors were obtained from a man aged 18-30 years who received the YFV17D yellow fever vaccine.

This clonotype was counted at least ten times. The rearrangement joins TRBV2 to TRBJ2-4; no firm D call. The CDR3 is 13 amino acids. Germline CDR1 SNHLY, CDR2 FYNNEI. V lost 5 bases to trimming and J lost 7 bases, with 12 bases between them. CDR3 sequence reads: CASSFRAFNIQYF. The CDR3 DNA sequence: TGTGCCAGCAGTTTCCGGGCCTTTAACATTCAGTACTTC.

This sequence joins TRBV7-2 and TRBJ2-2; 9 positions agree with TRBD1. This CDR3 is built from 16 residues. V trimming: 1 base; J trimming: 6 bases; junction bases outside the gene matches: 6. Germline CDR1 and CDR2: SGHTA and FQGNSA. The CDR3 DNA follows: TGTGCCAGCAGCTTAGTGGCGGACAGGGGTTCCGGGGAGCTGTTTTTT. Translated: CASSLVADRGSGELFF.

This sequence joins TRBV19 and TRBJ2-3; tentatively, D is TRBD2 (6 bases). The length of the CDR3 is 15 residues. Germline lookup yields CDR1 LNHDA and CDR2 SQIVND (reference sequence). Trimming pared 3 bases from V and 2 bases from J, leaving 12 bases between. CDR3: CASSILGGNTDTQYF. CDR3 nucleotide sequence: TGTGCCAGTAGTATCTTGGGGGGTAACACAGATACGCAGTATTTT. Together with reference TRBV19 and TRBJ2-3, the CDR3 gives the full variable domain: DGGITQSPKYLFRKEGQNVTLSCEQNLNHDAMYWYRQDPGQGLRLIYYSQIVNDFQKGDIAEGYSVSREKKESFPLTVTSAQKNPTAFYLCASSILGGNTDTQYFGPGTRLTVL.

This clonotype was detected a few times. The chain has TRBV14 and TRBJ2-1; D ambiguous. The V end lost 3 bases, the J end lost 6 bases, and 6 bases lay between the germline ends. The CDR3 is made up of 12 amino acids. The V gene's germline CDR1 is SGHDN and CDR2 FVKESK. Here the CDR3 reads CASSQHSNEQFF. In DNA form, the CDR3 reads TGTGCCAGCAGCCAGCACTCCAATGAGCAGTTCTTC.

J is TRBJ1-2 and V is TRBV6-1, with unresolved D. The CDR3 has 14 residues. Per the germline V gene, CDR1 is MNHNS and CDR2 is SASEGT. V shed 8 bases and J shed 4 bases, with 17 bases lying between them. CDR3 sequence (DNA): TGTGCCAGCCGACTAAGACCGGTACTCTATGGCTACACCTTC. Translated, it gives CASRLRPVLYGYTF.

This clonotype was counted only a few times. The chain employs TRBV6-5 and TRBJ2-7; D is unresolved. Germline loops: CDR1 MNHEY, CDR2 SVGAGI. The CDR3 is 14 residues long. Trimming left V 0 bases short and J 2 bases short, with 8 bases between. The CDR3 DNA is TGTGCCAGCAGTTACTCGGGGAAAACCTACGAGCAGTACTTC. Protein: CASSYSGKTYEQYF.

The J gene is TRBJ2-3, the V gene TRBV6-5, with a tentative D call TRBD2 (6 bases). The CDR3 covers 14 residues. Trimming stripped 7 bases from V and 2 bases from J, with 13 bases between. Germline V gene lookup returns CDR1 MNHEY and CDR2 SVGAGI. Here the CDR3 reads CASKVTRLTDTQYF. The DNA of the CDR3 is TGTGCCAGCAAAGTGACTAGACTCACAGATACGCAGTATTTT.

The chain carries TRBV5-1 and TRBJ2-3, with TRBD1 as a possible D gene (6 bases). The V end was cut by 0 bases, the J end by 4 bases, with 15 bases between. Germline CDR1 and CDR2: SGHRS and YFSETQ. CDR3 size: 16 residues. CDR3 sequence: CASSLATGLYADTQYF. The CDR3, as DNA: TGCGCCAGCAGCTTGGCAACAGGGTTATATGCAGATACGCAGTATTTT.

This clonotype has ten or more counts. At one of its ends the junction is not consistent with the germline gene, which may arise from a read error. V and J are TRBV6-5 and TRBJ2-2; D is ambiguous. CDR3 length: 13 residues. Germline assignment: CDR1 MNHEY and CDR2 SVGAGI. DNA for the CDR3: TGTGCCAGCAGTTACCCCCCCACCCGGGAGCTGTTTTTT. Translation gives CASSYPPTRELFF.

In its sample, this clonotype was seen many times. The V gene is TRBV29-1, the J gene TRBJ1-4; D unresolved. With 8 bases removed from V and 4 bases from J, the gap between germline ends came to 11 bases. Germline CDR1 and CDR2: SQVTM and ANQGSEA. The CDR3 spans 12 residues. The CDR3 region is CSHSGDNEKLFF. CDR3 coding DNA: TGCAGCCACTCAGGAGATAATGAAAAACTGTTTTTT. Drawing the rest from reference TRBV29-1 and TRBJ1-4, the complete variable domain is SAVISQKPSRDICQRGTSLTIQCQVDSQVTMMFWYRQQPGQSLTLIATANQGSEATYESGFVIDKFPISRPNLTFSTLTVSNMSPEDSSIYLCSHSGDNEKLFFGSGTQLSVL.

The chain couples TRBV18 to TRBJ1-2, with 9 bases matching TRBD1. J gave up 0 bases and V 2 bases, and 10 bases lay outside the gene matches. CDR3 length: 18 residues. Germline V gene sequence: CDR1 KGHSH, CDR2 LQKENI. CDR3 in DNA: TGTGCCAGCTCACCATTGGAGGGACAGGGCCGCACTAACTATGGCTACACCTTC. Its protein is CASSPLEGQGRTNYGYTF.

This chain links TRBV11-2 with TRBJ2-7; 10 nucleotides agree with TRBD1. V shed 5 bases, J shed 4 bases, and the junction held 8 bases outside the gene matches. This CDR3 spans 15 amino acids. Germline loops: CDR1 SGHAT, CDR2 FQNNGV. The CDR3 sequence: CASSPTGGMSYEQYF. CDR3 coding DNA: TGTGCCAGCAGCCCGACAGGGGGCATGTCATACGAGCAGTACTTC.

This clonotype was seen a handful of times. The chain recombines TRBV21-1 with TRBJ2-6; the D call of TRBD1 is as the table states it, not checked on the DNA. TRBV21-1 is tagged as a pseudogene. This CDR3 has 18 amino acids. CDR3 sequence reads: CASLAPASGRFGANVLTF. The CDR3 nucleotides read TGTGCCAGCCTTGCCCCTGCCTCTGGCCGATTCGGGGCCAACGTCCTGACTTTC.

The sample holds a few counts of this clonotype. The chain joins TRBV12-3 or TRBV12-4 to TRBJ2-7, with 10 positions matching TRBD1. The CDR3 runs to 15 residues. The junction had 11 bases not matched to a gene; V was cut back by 6 bases and J by 6 bases. The CDR3 protein is CASRGSGTGAGEQYF. CDR3 nucleotide sequence: TGTGCCAGCAGGGGATCTGGGACAGGGGCGGGCGAGCAGTACTTC.

The V gene is TRBV11-3, the J gene TRBJ2-3, with 10 bases that match TRBD1. Germline loops: CDR1 SGHNT, CDR2 YENEEA. This CDR3 has 15 residues. The trim removed 5 bases at V and 3 bases at J, leaving 5 bases unmatched. CDR3 loop: CASSRDRGSTDTQYF. CDR3 bases: TGTGCCAGCAGCCGGGACAGGGGATCGACAGATACGCAGTATTTT.

This clonotype was picked up a small number of times. The rearrangement links TRBV7-2 to TRBJ1-3; D unclear. V lost 6 bases, J lost 0 bases, and 12 bases lay in between. The CDR3 sequence is 15 residues long. Germline CDR1 reads SGHTA; CDR2 reads FQGNSA. The CDR3 spells CASRADLLSGNTIYF. As DNA, the CDR3 is TGTGCCAGCAGGGCCGACTTACTCTCTGGAAACACCATATATTTT.

This clonotype was seen only a few times. The chain is built from TRBV20-1 and TRBJ2-1; 13 nucleotides match TRBD2. The CDR3 extends over 14 amino acids. Germline loops: CDR1 DFQATT, CDR2 SNEGSKA (reference sequence). Trimming cost V 2 bases and J 9 bases; bases outside gene matches: 4. This CDR3 is CSARTSGGAGEQFF. The CDR3 nucleotides are TGCAGTGCTAGAACTAGCGGGGGGGCCGGTGAGCAGTTCTTC.

The chain is built from TRBV30 and TRBJ2-7; 7 bases match TRBD1. This CDR3 has 12 amino acids. From germline, CDR1 is GTSNPN and CDR2 SVGIG (reference sequence). The trim removed 3 bases at V and 4 bases at J, leaving 3 bases unmatched. CDR3 DNA: TGTGCCTGGAGCGAGGACAGGTACGAGCAGTACTTC. Translated: CAWSEDRYEQYF.

The chain carries TRBV6-8 and TRBJ2-7, with TRBD2 matching over 8 bases. With V trimmed by 5 bases and J by 2 bases, 8 bases remained unmatched. Germline CDR1 is MNHGY and CDR2 is SAAAGT. The length of the CDR3 is 15 residues. CDR3 loop: CASSKVAGTTYEQYV. The CDR3 coding sequence is TGTGCCAGCAGTAAGGTAGCGGGGACCACCTACGAGCAGTACGTC.

The table lists this clonotype with many counts. This chain connects TRBV6-6 to TRBJ2-3; TRBD2 matches at 14 bases. CDR3 size: 18 residues. Trimming cost V 5 bases and J 3 bases; bases outside gene matches: 10. The germline V gene has CDR1 MNHNY and CDR2 SVGAGI (reference sequence). The CDR3 sequence: CASSPPPGTSGGTDTQYF. CDR3 in DNA: TGTGCCAGCAGTCCACCCCCCGGGACTAGCGGGGGTACAGATACGCAGTATTTT.

This clonotype occurred many times. This rearrangement joins TRBV5-1 to TRBJ1-2, with TRBD1 identical over 7 bases. The CDR3 sequence is 13 residues long. Germline V gene sequence: CDR1 SGHRS, CDR2 YFSETQ. V shed 4 bases, J shed 8 bases, and the junction held 8 bases outside the gene matches. The CDR3 spells CASSVNRGTGYTF. CDR3 DNA sequence: TGCGCCAGCAGCGTCAACAGGGGAACCGGCTACACCTTC. The full variable domain, its missing parts supplied by reference TRBV5-1 and TRBJ1-2, is KAGVTQTPRYLIKTRGQQVTLSCSPISGHRSVSWYQQTPGQGLQFLFEYFSETQRNKGNFPGRFSGRQFSNSRSEMNVSTLELGDSALYLCASSVNRGTGYTFGSGTRLTVV.

This clonotype was seen more than once but under ten times. V is TRBV7-6 and J is TRBJ1-2; D gene unclear. V gave up 1 base and J gave up 1 base, with 7 bases separating them. Germline V gene lookup returns CDR1 SGHVS and CDR2 FNYEAQ. This CDR3 spans 14 amino acids. The CDR3 spells CASSLDPINYGYTF. The CDR3 DNA reads as TGTGCCAGCAGCTTAGACCCTATTAACTATGGCTACACCTTC.

The chain has TRBV28 and TRBJ2-1, with a weak D call TRBD2 (6 bases). From germline, CDR1 is MDHEN and CDR2 SYDVKM. Between the trimmed V and J ends, which lost 2 bases and 8 bases, there was a span of 13 bases. This CDR3 contains 14 residues. CDR3 sequence (DNA): TGTGCCAGCAGTTTAGCCGGGAGTCGGGATGAGCAGTTCTTC. This codes for CASSLAGSRDEQFF.

A few counts support this clonotype. J is TRBJ1-1 and V is TRBV7-2; 7 bases map to TRBD1. The V and J ends lost 5 bases and 0 bases, in that order; junction bases with no gene match: 6. The CDR3 consists of 15 residues. CDR1 and CDR2 (germline): SGHTA, FQGNSA. CDR3 bases: TGTGCCAGCAGCCTTTCGGGACAGCTGAACACTGAAGCTTTCTTT. Protein sequence: CASSLSGQLNTEAFF. Together with reference TRBV7-2 and TRBJ1-1, the CDR3 gives the full variable domain: GAGVSQSPSNKVTEKGKDVELRCDPISGHTALYWYRQSLGQGLEFLIYFQGNSAPDKSGLPSDRFSAERTGGSVSTLTIQRTQQEDSAVYLCASSLSGQLNTEAFFGQGTRLTVV.

This clonotype was recorded at least ten times. The V gene is TRBV5-1, the J gene TRBJ2-3; D is uncertain. V lost 4 bases and J 0 bases, leaving 9 bases between the germline ends. The CDR3 has 14 residues. Germline V CDR1 and CDR2: SGHRS, YFSETQ. The CDR3 DNA is TGCGCCAGCAGCCACGACGGTAGCACAGATACGCAGTATTTT. Protein: CASSHDGSTDTQYF.

There are a few counts of this clonotype. As DNA, the CDR3 is TGTGCCAGCAGTTTCCCTGCTTCCTACAATGAGCAGTTCTTC. The encoded protein is CASSFPASYNEQFF. The rearrangement links TRBV12-3 or TRBV12-4 to TRBJ2-1; no reliable D call. The V end lost 3 bases, the J end lost 1 base, and 7 bases lay between the germline ends. The CDR3 covers 14 residues.

This clonotype occurred a few times. This chain uses TRBV11-2 with TRBJ2-3, with a possible D match to TRBD1 (5 bases). V gave up 7 bases and J gave up 2 bases, with 13 bases separating them. In germline, CDR1 is SGHAT, CDR2 FQNNGV. The CDR3 spans 14 residues. CDR3 in DNA: TGTGCCAGCATTAAGGGGCCGGACACAGATACGCAGTATTTT. Its protein is CASIKGPDTDTQYF.

Only a few counts were recorded for this clonotype. This chain uses TRBV12-3 or TRBV12-4 with TRBJ1-4; 7 bases fit TRBD1. This CDR3 has 14 residues. With 6 bases clipped from V and 5 bases from J, the junction kept 6 bases outside the gene matches. The CDR3 loop is CASRSGGFNEKLFF. For the CDR3, the DNA is TGTGCCAGCAGATCAGGGGGGTTCAATGAAAAACTGTTTTTT.

This clonotype was counted ten times or more. The chain carries TRBV9 and TRBJ1-4, with D possibly matching TRBD1 (5 bases). The CDR3 loop spans 14 amino acids. V shed 4 bases and J shed 8 bases, with 15 bases lying between them. Germline CDR1 and CDR2: SGDLS and YYNGEE. The CDR3 DNA reads as TGTGCCAGCAGCCAACAAGGTGGGGGGGAAAAACTGTTTTTT. This encodes CASSQQGGGEKLFF.